This entry is about one T cell receptor beta chain. The antigen remains undetermined. These data originate in a study of regulatory T cells in long-lasting Graves disease. Investigators prepared the TCR beta libraries by applying iRepertoire HTBI primers and Arm-PCR of CDR3 regions. MiXCR was run by TCRdb on the multiplex PCR reads, yielding one entry per CDR3 protein. The table shows 430,000 or so distinct CDR3 sequences, with about 21% occurring only once. The time point is: persistent/refractory GD, antithyroid drugs over 5 years with positive TRAb. Researchers made the TCR library from RNA that was extracted from PBMCs. Study-level results: Shared public clonotypes totalled fewer than 3,000 in persistent patients, compared with about 990 in new patients.

Per the germline V gene, CDR1 is DFQATT and CDR2 is SNEGSKA (reference sequence). V lost 2 bases and J lost 6, with 7 bases in between. The length of the CDR3 is 11 residues. The receptor was derived from a female donor with Graves disease. V gene TRBV20-1 combines with J gene TRBJ1-2, with no clear D. Sequencing used peripheral blood mononuclear cells (PBMCs), obtained when the disease was refractory, from a patient treated with antithyroid drugs. This CDR3 is CSARLSDGYTF. The CDR3 DNA reads as TGCAGTGCTAGATTGAGCGATGGCTACACCTTC.